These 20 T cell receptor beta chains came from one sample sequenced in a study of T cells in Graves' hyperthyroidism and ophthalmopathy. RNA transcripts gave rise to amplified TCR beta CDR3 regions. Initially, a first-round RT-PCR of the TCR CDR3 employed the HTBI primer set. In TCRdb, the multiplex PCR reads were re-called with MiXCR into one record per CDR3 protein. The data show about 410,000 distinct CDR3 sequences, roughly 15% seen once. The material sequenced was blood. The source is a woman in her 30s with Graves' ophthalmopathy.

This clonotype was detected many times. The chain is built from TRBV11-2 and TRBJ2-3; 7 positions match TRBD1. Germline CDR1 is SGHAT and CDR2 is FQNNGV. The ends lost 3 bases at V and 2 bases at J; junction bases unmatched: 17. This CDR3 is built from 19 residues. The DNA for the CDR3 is TGTGCCAGCAGCTTCCTCATAACTACCGGGACAGAGTACACAGATACGCAGTATTTT. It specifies CASSFLITTGTEYTDTQYF.

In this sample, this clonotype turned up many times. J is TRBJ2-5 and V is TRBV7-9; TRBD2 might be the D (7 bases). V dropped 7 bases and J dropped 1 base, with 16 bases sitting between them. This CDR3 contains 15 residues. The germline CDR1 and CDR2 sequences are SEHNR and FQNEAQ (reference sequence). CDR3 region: CASTRGATLQETQYF. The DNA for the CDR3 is TGTGCCAGCACCCGGGGGGCGACCCTCCAAGAGACCCAGTACTTC.

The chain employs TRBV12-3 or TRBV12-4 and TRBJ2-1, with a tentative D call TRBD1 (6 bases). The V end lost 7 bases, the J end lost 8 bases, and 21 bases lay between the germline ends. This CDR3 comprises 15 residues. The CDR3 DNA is TGTGCCAGCACCCACCCGGACAGATCCCTGGATGAGCAGTTCTTC. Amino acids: CASTHPDRSLDEQFF.

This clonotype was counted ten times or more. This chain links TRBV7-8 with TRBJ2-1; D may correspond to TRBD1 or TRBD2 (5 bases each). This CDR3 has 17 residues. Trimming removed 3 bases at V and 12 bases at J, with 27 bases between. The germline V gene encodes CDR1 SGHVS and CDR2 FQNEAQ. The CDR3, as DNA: TGTGCCAGCAGCTTCCTTAATCGGGACCCTACACTTGTGTGGCAGTTCTTC. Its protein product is CASSFLNRDPTLVWQFF.

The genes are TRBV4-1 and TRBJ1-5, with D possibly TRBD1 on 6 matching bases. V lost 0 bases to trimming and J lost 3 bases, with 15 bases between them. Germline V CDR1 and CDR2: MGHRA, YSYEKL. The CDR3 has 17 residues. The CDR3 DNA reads TGCGCCAGCAGCCAAGAGGGGGCTGTAAGCGACAATCAGCCCCAGCATTTT. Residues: CASSQEGAVSDNQPQHF.

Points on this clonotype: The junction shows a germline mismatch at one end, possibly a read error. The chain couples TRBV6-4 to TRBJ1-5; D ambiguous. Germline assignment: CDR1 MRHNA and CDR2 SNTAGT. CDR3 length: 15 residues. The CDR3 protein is CASSDPGPSNQPRHF. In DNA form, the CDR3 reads TGTGCCAGCAGTGATCCCGGACCTAGCAATCAGCCCCGGCATTTT.

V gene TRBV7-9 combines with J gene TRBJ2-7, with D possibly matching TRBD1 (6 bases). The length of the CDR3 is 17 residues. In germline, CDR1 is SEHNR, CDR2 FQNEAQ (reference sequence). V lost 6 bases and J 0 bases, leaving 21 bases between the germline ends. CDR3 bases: TGTGCCAGCAGACCCGACCCAGGACAGAAAAGCTCCTACGAGCAGTACTTC. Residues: CASRPDPGQKSSYEQYF.

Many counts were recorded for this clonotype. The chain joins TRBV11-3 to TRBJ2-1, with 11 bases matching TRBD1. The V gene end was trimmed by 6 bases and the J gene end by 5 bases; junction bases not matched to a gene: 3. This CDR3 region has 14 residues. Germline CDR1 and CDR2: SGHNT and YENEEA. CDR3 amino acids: CASRRDRGNNEQFF. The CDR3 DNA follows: TGTGCCAGCAGACGGGACAGGGGGAACAATGAGCAGTTCTTC.

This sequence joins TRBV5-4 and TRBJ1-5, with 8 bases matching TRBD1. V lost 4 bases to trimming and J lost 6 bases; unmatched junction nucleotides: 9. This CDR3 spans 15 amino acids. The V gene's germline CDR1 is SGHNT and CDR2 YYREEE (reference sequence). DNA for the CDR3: TGTGCCAGCAGCACCGGGGCAGGGGGCGGTCAGCCCCAGCATTTT. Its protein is CASSTGAGGGQPQHF.

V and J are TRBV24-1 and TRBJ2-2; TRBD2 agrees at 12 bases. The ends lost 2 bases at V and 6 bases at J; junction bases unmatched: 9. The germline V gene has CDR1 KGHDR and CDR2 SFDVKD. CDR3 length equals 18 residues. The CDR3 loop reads CATSDWASGGAAPGELFF. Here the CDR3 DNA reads TGTGCCACCAGTGATTGGGCTAGCGGGGGGGCGGCCCCCGGGGAGCTGTTTTTT.

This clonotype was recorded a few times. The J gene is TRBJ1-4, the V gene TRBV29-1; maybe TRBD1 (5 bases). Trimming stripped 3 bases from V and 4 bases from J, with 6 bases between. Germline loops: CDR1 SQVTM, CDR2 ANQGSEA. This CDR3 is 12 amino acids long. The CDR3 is CSVEGLNEKLFF. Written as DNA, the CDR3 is TGCAGCGTTGAGGGGCTTAATGAAAAACTGTTTTTT.

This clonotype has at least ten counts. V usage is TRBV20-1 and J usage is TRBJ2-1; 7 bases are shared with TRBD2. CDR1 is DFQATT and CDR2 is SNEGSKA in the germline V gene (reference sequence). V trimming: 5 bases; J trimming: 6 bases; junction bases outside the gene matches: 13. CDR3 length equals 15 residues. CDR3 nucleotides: TGCAGTGCTGGGCGTTTAGGGGAGGGCTTCAATGAGCAGTTCTTC. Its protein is CSAGRLGEGFNEQFF.

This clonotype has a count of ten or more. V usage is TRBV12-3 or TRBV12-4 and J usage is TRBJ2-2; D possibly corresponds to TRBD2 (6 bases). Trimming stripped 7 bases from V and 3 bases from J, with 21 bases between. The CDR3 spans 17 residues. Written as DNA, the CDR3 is TGTGCCAGCACCCTGGAGGGCGGCGACCGTTACACCGGGGAGCTGTTTTTT. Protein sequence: CASTLEGGDRYTGELFF.

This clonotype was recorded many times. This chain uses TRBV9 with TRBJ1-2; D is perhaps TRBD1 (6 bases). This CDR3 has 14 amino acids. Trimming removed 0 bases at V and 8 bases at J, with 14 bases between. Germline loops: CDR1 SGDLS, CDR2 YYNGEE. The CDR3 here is CASSVVPGEGGYTF. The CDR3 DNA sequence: TGTGCCAGCAGCGTAGTCCCAGGGGAGGGCGGCTACACCTTC.

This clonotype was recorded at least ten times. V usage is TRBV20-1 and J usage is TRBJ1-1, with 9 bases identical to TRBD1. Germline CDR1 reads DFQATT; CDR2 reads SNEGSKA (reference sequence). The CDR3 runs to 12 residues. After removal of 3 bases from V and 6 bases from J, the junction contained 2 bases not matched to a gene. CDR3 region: CSARDRGSEAFF. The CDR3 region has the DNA TGCAGTGCTAGGGACAGGGGATCTGAAGCTTTCTTT.

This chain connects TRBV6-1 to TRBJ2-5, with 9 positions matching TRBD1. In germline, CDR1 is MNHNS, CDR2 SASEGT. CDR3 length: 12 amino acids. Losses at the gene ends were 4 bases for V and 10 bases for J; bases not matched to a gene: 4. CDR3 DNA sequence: TGTGCCAGCAGTGCCACAGGGGGCGTCCAGTACTTC. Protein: CASSATGGVQYF.

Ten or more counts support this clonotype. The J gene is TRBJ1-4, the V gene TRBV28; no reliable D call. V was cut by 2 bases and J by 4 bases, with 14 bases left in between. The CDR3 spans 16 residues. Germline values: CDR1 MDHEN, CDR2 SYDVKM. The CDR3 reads CASSLGLSGYNEKLFF. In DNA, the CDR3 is TGTGCCAGCAGTTTAGGGTTGTCAGGCTATAATGAAAAACTGTTTTTT.

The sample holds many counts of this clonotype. The CDR3 sequence is CSAYGQVNSPLHF. The CDR3 nucleotides are TGCAGTGCTTACGGACAGGTGAATTCACCCCTCCACTTT. V and J are TRBV20-1 and TRBJ1-6, with 7 bases fitting TRBD1. This CDR3 region has 13 residues. Germline V gene lookup returns CDR1 DFQATT and CDR2 SNEGSKA (reference sequence). J was trimmed by 7 bases and V by 5 bases; bases with no gene match: 5.

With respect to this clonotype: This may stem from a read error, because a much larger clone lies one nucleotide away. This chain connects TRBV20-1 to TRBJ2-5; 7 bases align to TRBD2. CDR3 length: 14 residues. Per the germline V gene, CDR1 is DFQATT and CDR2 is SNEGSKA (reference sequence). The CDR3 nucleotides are TGCAGTGCCAGGACTAGGATAAATCAAGAGATCCAGTACTTC. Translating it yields CSARTRINQEIQYF.

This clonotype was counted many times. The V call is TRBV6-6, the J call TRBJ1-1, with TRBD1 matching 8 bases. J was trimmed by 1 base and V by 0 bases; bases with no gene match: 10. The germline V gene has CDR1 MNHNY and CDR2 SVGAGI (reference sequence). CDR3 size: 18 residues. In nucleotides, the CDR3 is TGTGCCAGCAGTTACTCGATAGCAGGGGGCCGTGGGAACACTGAAGCTTTCTTT. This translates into CASSYSIAGGRGNTEAFF.